At least ten counts were recorded for the clone carrying this TCR beta chain. The data belong to a study of metastatic and nonmetastatic thyroid tumors. No patient had received any treatment before thyroid surgery. TCRdb re-called clones from the PCR reads using MiXCR. The repertoire holds about 64,000 clones, with more than 3.5% as singletons. The CDR3 is 15 residues long. The germline gives CDR1 MNHNS, CDR2 SASEGT. V trimming: 2 bases; J trimming: 7 bases; junction bases outside the gene matches: 10. The sequenced sample was blood. This receptor was obtained from a female donor with papillary thyroid cancer or a benign thyroid nodule (not recorded which). Some clones in this sample may be carry-over from other donors' samples. The rearrangement joins TRBV6-1 to TRBJ1-2; 7 bases are shared with TRBD1. CDR3 in DNA: TGTGCCAGCAGTGAATTCGGCGGGGCAGGGGGTGGCTACACCTTC. It is translated as CASSEFGGAGGGYTF.